A selection of T cell receptor beta chains follows, all from one sample in a study of CD8+CD57+ T cells in acquired aplastic anemia. Each CDR3 protein is one row after TCRdb ran MiXCR on the reads. The table lists around 190,000 distinct CDR3 sequences, roughly 50% of them singletons. Sequences were obtained from sorted CD4+, CD8+, or CD8+CD57+ T cells (not recorded which) from PBMCs. Source of these receptors: a human donor with aplastic anemia. Each CDR3 is given with its conserved first and last residue.

j_gene: TRBJ1-1; v_gene: TRBV5-1; CDR3aa: CASSSQGTAFF
j_gene: TRBJ1-2; v_gene: TRBV5-1; CDR3aa: CASSQGQNYGYIF
j_gene: TRBJ2-7; v_gene: TRBV2; CDR3aa: CASKWTSNEQYF
j_gene: TRBJ2-5; v_gene: TRBV20-1; CDR3aa: CSARDRGGETQYF
j_gene: TRBJ2-1; v_gene: TRBV20-1; CDR3aa: CSASIRLAGSKDEQFF
j_gene: TRBJ1-1; v_gene: TRBV29-1; CDR3aa: CSVAVRTEAFF
j_gene: TRBJ2-2; v_gene: TRBV4-1; CDR3aa: CASSQAGGGDTGELFF
j_gene: TRBJ2-1; v_gene: TRBV9; CDR3aa: CASSVAGGHNEQFF
j_gene: TRBJ2-3; v_gene: TRBV10-3; CDR3aa: CAISEGLAPDTQYF
j_gene: TRBJ1-4; v_gene: TRBV20-1; CDR3aa: CSARDPRDEKLFF
j_gene: TRBJ1-1; v_gene: TRBV2; CDR3aa: CASSEGPNTEAFF
j_gene: TRBJ1-1; v_gene: TRBV28; CDR3aa: CASSHPTGHTEAFF
j_gene: TRBJ2-5; v_gene: TRBV2; CDR3aa: CASRLTGEEETQYF
j_gene: TRBJ2-3; v_gene: TRBV29-1; CDR3aa: CSARGTDTQYF
j_gene: TRBJ2-7; v_gene: TRBV9; CDR3aa: CASSVGPPGTSSYEQYF
j_gene: TRBJ2-7; v_gene: TRBV19; CDR3aa: CATMDSPLGEQYF
j_gene: TRBJ2-7; v_gene: TRBV10-3; CDR3aa: CAITEAPRTSHRVYEQYF
j_gene: TRBJ2-1; v_gene: TRBV10-2; CDR3aa: CASSDRESSYNEQFF
j_gene: TRBJ2-7; v_gene: TRBV6-5; CDR3aa: CASSYTGSFDEQYF
j_gene: TRBJ1-3; v_gene: TRBV11-1; CDR3aa: CANSLSLESGNTIYF
j_gene: TRBJ2-1; v_gene: TRBV28; CDR3aa: CASNSDPSRYNEQFF
j_gene: TRBJ2-5; v_gene: TRBV24-1; CDR3aa: CATSDLTGNQETQYF
j_gene: TRBJ1-2; v_gene: TRBV3-1; CDR3aa: CASGGTANNYGYTF
j_gene: TRBJ2-3; v_gene: TRBV6-5; CDR3aa: CASTPAGGPDTQYF
j_gene: TRBJ2-7; v_gene: TRBV25-1; CDR3aa: CASSSPRQKRYEQYF
j_gene: TRBJ2-5; v_gene: TRBV7-2; CDR3aa: CASSSETLQGATQYF
j_gene: TRBJ1-1; v_gene: TRBV19; CDR3aa: CASSKTGGVTEAFF
j_gene: TRBJ2-7; v_gene: TRBV10-3; CDR3aa: CAIRGADSYEQYF
j_gene: TRBJ2-7; v_gene: TRBV28; CDR3aa: CASSSSGTRGLKQYF
j_gene: TRBJ2-7; v_gene: TRBV27; CDR3aa: CASSLLGQASSYEQYF
j_gene: TRBJ2-7; v_gene: TRBV7-9; CDR3aa: CASSLVSELEQYF
j_gene: TRBJ2-7; v_gene: TRBV7-3; CDR3aa: CASSRGAESYEQYF